This T cell receptor beta chain was sequenced for a study of T cell responses to AZD1222 COVID-19 vaccine. Points from the study as a whole: Females outnumbered males among donors, who were mostly white British; clonal diversity was possibly underestimated. Sampled repertoires all dated from after the peak T cell response. The reported proportion of spike-specific TCRs targeting unmutated variant regions was nearly half.

Sequenced by immunoSEQ multiplex PCR; TCRdb stores in-frame clones only, minus some. The sample includes just over 150,000 clones, 90% of them seen just once. Remarks on this clone: Its antigen is currently unknown.

V lost 4 bases to trimming and J lost 8 bases, with 14 bases between them. The CDR3 has 13 amino acids. The study pooled second doses at about 4 or about 12 weeks. The TCR originated in an adult who received the AZD1222 COVID-19 vaccine. The sample consisted of peripheral blood, taken 28 days after the second AZD1222 dose. V gene TRBV12-3 or TRBV12-4 combines with J gene TRBJ1-2; the D is unclear. CDR3 loop: CASSSRRVQGYTF. In DNA form, the CDR3 reads TGTGCCAGCAGTTCTCGGAGAGTACAGGGCTACACCTTC.